This T cell receptor beta chain was observed in a study of blood T cell repertoires in COVID-19 (dated by TCRdb to 2020 to 2021). Broadly, across the study: Samples covering the acute and convalescent phases of COVID-19 were provided by collaborators in the United States, Italy and Spain. The material from the prospective study consisted of cDNA or gDNA derived from T cells, B-cell-depleted T cells, or PBMCs. The dataset comprised deeply sampled blood TCRbeta repertoires from subjects exposed to, actively infected with, or recovered from COVID-19. The repertoires were released in a freely available public database meant as a resource for research on the immune response to SARS-CoV-2. Samples came from the ongoing ImmuneRACE study (first 160 participants) plus 1,254 subjects from 6 global collaborators. Sample metadata almost always included a de-identified subject ID, COVID-19 status, age in years and sex. Where HLA class I and class II types were available, the types were taken from metadata supplied by the sample provider, not from assay-based typing.

The immunoSEQ Assay, a bias-controlled multiplex PCR, was used to amplify TCRbeta CDR3 regions from genomic DNA. From the authors' description of their analysis: Nucleated cell counts per sample were estimated from amplification of reference gene primers within the assay. Sequence reads were collapsed and filtered to measure the absolute abundance of every unique TCRbeta CDR3 rearrangement. For each sample, productive Simpson clonality was calculated as the square root of Simpson's diversity index across productive rearrangements. TCRdb stores this immuneACCESS table with in-frame sequences only. Part of the clones is absent; in the studies checked, under half of the shortfall reflects unresolved V genes, and no reason is known for the rest. The V and J calls and the clone size are those of that table, but D and trimming were determined from the DNA. This sample comprises around 280,000 clones, around four fifths of them detected only once. Jointly, the top ten make up 4% to 5% of the sample.

A remark on this clone: This clone's antigen is unknown. Base quality data are lacking; no much larger clone is found one base away.

The paper as a whole reports these results and caveats: The amount of clinical and demographic metadata varied by source and participant and was provided uncurated.

Deletion took 5 bases off V and 1 base off J, with a span of 11 bases between the germline ends. Counted from cysteine to phenylalanine, this CDR3 has 14 amino acids. The retained sequence is limited to the CDR3, 42 bases, with the frame set at the first base. Looking up the germline V gene (reference sequence) yields CDR1 SEHNR and CDR2 FQNEAQ. Each collaborating institution followed its own protocols to collect whole blood in K2EDTA tubes. For TCRbeta analysis, collaborators shipped samples in one of three forms: frozen whole blood, isolated PBMCs, or DNA extracted from either of those sample types.

The V and J genes are TRBV7-9 and TRBJ1-1, with TRBD1 tentatively as D gene (5 bases match). Specimen: peripheral blood. This receptor was taken from a woman between 50 and 59 years old with active or convalescent COVID-19. At the DNA level, the sequence is TGTGCCAGCAGCCGAACCGGACAGAACACTGAAGCTTTCTTT. The encoded protein is CASSRTGQNTEAFF.